Following are 25 T cell receptor beta chains from one sample sequenced in a study of blood T cell repertoires in COVID-19. Only in-frame clones appear in the TCRdb table, and some are missing; sequencing was by immunoSEQ multiplex PCR. Among around 100,000 clones listed, around 80% were seen once. Sample: peripheral blood. These receptors were collected from a man in his sixties or seventies with active or convalescent COVID-19.

V and J are TRBV3-1 (or the pseudogene TRBV3-2) and TRBJ2-1, with D unresolved. Germline loops: CDR1 LGHDT, CDR2 YNNKEL (reference sequence). Trimming pared 0 bases from V and 8 bases from J, leaving 11 bases between. This CDR3 is 14 amino acids long. CDR3 protein: CASSQEISSDEQFF. CDR3 coding DNA: TGTGCCAGCAGCCAAGAGATTAGCTCGGATGAGCAGTTCTTC.

The chain links TRBV6-5 to TRBJ1-2, with D possibly TRBD1 on 5 matching bases. The CDR3 length is 12 residues. V was trimmed by 4 bases and J by 8 bases, leaving 11 bases between them. Germline V gene data show CDR1 as MNHEY and CDR2 as SVGAGI. The CDR3 DNA reads as TGTGCCAGCAGTTCCACAGGTTCAGGCTACACCTTC. It codes for CASSSTGSGYTF.

This chain links TRBV5-4 with TRBJ2-3; D ambiguous. The V end was cut by 0 bases, the J end by 6 bases, with 8 bases between. Germline CDR1 SGHNT, CDR2 YYREEE (reference sequence). The CDR3 totals 13 residues. CDR3: CASSLEFADTQYF. CDR3 nucleotides: TGTGCCAGCAGCTTGGAATTCGCGGATACGCAGTATTTT. Together with reference TRBV5-4 and TRBJ2-3, the CDR3 gives the full variable domain: ETGVTQSPTHLIKTRGQQVTLRCSSQSGHNTVSWYQQALGQGPQFIFQYYREEENGRGNFPPRFSGLQFPNYSSELNVNALELDDSALYLCASSLEFADTQYFGPGTRLTVL.

DNA of the CDR3: TGTGCCACCAGCAGCCTGGGACAGGTATACGAGCAGTACTTC. Its translation is CATSSLGQVYEQYF. The chain carries TRBV15 and TRBJ2-7; 8 bases agree with TRBD1. The CDR3 consists of 14 residues. The V and J ends lost 3 bases and 4 bases, in that order; junction bases with no gene match: 5. Germline CDR1 LNHNV, CDR2 YYDKDF (reference sequence).

This sequence joins TRBV27 and TRBJ2-1; 8 nucleotides align to TRBD1. This CDR3 is built from 16 residues. J was trimmed by 4 bases and V by 4 bases; bases with no gene match: 9. Germline values: CDR1 MNHEY, CDR2 SMNVEV (reference sequence). The CDR3 coding sequence is TGTGCCAGCAGTTCCCCGACGGACAGGGATTACAATGAGCAGTTCTTC. This sequence encodes CASSSPTDRDYNEQFF.

The chain has TRBV19 and TRBJ1-1; 9 bases align to TRBD1. The trim removed 10 bases at V and 0 bases at J, leaving 12 bases unmatched. The CDR3 runs to 16 residues. From germline, CDR1 is LNHDA and CDR2 SQIVND (reference sequence). The CDR3 sequence: CATLLERTGVNTEAFF. The CDR3 nucleotides read TGTGCCACCCTATTGGAACGGACAGGGGTGAACACTGAAGCTTTCTTT.

This chain connects TRBV19 to TRBJ2-5, with 10 positions matching TRBD2. V lost 2 bases and J lost 1; bases outside the gene matches: 1. The CDR3 has 15 residues. Germline lookup yields CDR1 LNHDA and CDR2 SQIVND (reference sequence). The CDR3 sequence: CASSITSGAQETQYF. DNA for the CDR3: TGTGCCAGTAGTATAACTAGCGGGGCCCAAGAGACCCAGTACTTC.

The V call is TRBV2, the J call TRBJ1-4; 8 nucleotides line up with TRBD1. The CDR3 totals 13 residues. Germline CDR1 and CDR2: SNHLY and FYNNEI. V lost 6 bases, J lost 5 bases, and 2 bases stayed unmatched. The CDR3 loop reads CASSRDRNEKLFF. As DNA, the CDR3 is TGTGCCAGCAGCAGGGACAGGAATGAAAAACTGTTTTTT.

The rearrangement uses TRBV11-3 and TRBJ2-7; 10 bases map to TRBD2. V dropped 5 bases and J dropped 1; count of bases not matched to a gene: 5. The CDR3 is 15 amino acids. Germline values: CDR1 SGHNT, CDR2 YENEEA. Here the CDR3 reads CASSTRTSGSYEQYF. DNA for the CDR3: TGTGCCAGCAGCACTCGGACTAGCGGTTCCTACGAGCAGTACTTC.

This clone was counted once. The chain combines TRBV7-9 with TRBJ2-1; 8 nucleotides align to TRBD2. The CDR3 contains 15 residues. Germline CDR1 and CDR2: SEHNR and FQNEAQ (reference sequence). The J segment lost 11 bases and the V segment lost 5 bases, leaving 14 bases of the junction unmatched. The CDR3 spells CASSLMTSDNIKQFF. The CDR3 nucleotides are TGTGCCAGCAGCCTAATGACTAGCGACAATATTAAGCAGTTCTTC. Variable domain in full (rest from reference TRBV7-9 and TRBJ2-1): DTGVSQNPRHKITKRGQNVTFRCDPISEHNRLYWYRQTLGQGPEFLTYFQNEAQLEKSRLLSDRFSAERPKGSFSTLEIQRTEQGDSAMYLCASSLMTSDNIKQFFGPGTRLTVL.

The genes are TRBV11-2 and TRBJ2-1, with TRBD2 matching over 16 bases. CDR1 SGHAT and CDR2 FQNNGV come from the germline V gene. V was clipped by 4 bases and J by 5 bases; unmatched bases: 11. This CDR3 comprises 19 residues. The CDR3 loop reads CASSSIPGLAGGNNNEQFF. CDR3 DNA: TGTGCCAGCAGCTCAATCCCGGGACTAGCGGGGGGGAATAACAATGAGCAGTTCTTC. The full variable domain, completed using reference TRBV11-2 and TRBJ2-1, is EAGVAQSPRYKIIEKRQSVAFWCNPISGHATLYWYQQILGQGPKLLIQFQNNGVVDDSQLPKDRFSAERLKGVDSTLKIQPAKLEDSAVYLCASSSIPGLAGGNNNEQFFGPGTRLTVL.

This clone was seen only a few times. This chain joins TRBV7-3 and TRBJ2-7; D may be TRBD1 (5 bases). The CDR3 is made up of 13 amino acids. Germline loops: CDR1 SGHTA, CDR2 FQGTGA. Trimming left V 2 bases short and J 7 bases short, with 12 bases between. For the CDR3, the DNA is TGTGCCAGCAGCTTACAGGGTTCTGGGGAGCAGTACTTC. Protein: CASSLQGSGEQYF.

The J gene is TRBJ2-7, the V gene TRBV5-1; no firm D call. V lost 3 bases and J 3 bases, leaving 7 bases between the germline ends. This CDR3 has 12 residues. CDR1 and CDR2 from the germline V gene are SGHRS and YFSETQ. CDR3 in DNA: TGCGCCAGCAGCTCGATCGGCTACGAGCAGTACTTC. This translates into CASSSIGYEQYF. Complete variable domain (other parts from reference TRBV5-1 and TRBJ2-7): KAGVTQTPRYLIKTRGQQVTLSCSPISGHRSVSWYQQTPGQGLQFLFEYFSETQRNKGNFPGRFSGRQFSNSRSEMNVSTLELGDSALYLCASSSIGYEQYFGPGTRLTVT.

A few counts support this clone. The chain uses TRBV6-5 and TRBJ2-7; D is uncertain. V lost 8 bases to trimming and J lost 1 base, with 12 bases between them. Germline V gene sequence: CDR1 MNHEY, CDR2 SVGAGI. CDR3 length: 13 residues. The CDR3 region has the DNA TGTGCCAGCGTGGTGACTCCATCCTACGAGCAGTACTTC. It is translated as CASVVTPSYEQYF.

This chain connects TRBV5-1 to TRBJ2-3; the match to TRBD1 covers 9 bases. CDR1 is SGHRS and CDR2 is YFSETQ in the germline V gene. The CDR3 loop spans 16 amino acids. V trimming: 4 bases; J trimming: 2 bases; junction bases outside the gene matches: 8. This chain's CDR3 is CASSRDGTGITDTQYF. The CDR3 nucleotides are TGCGCCAGCAGCCGGGATGGGACAGGGATCACAGATACGCAGTATTTT.

The CDR3 region has the DNA TGTGCCTCCCAGTTTGGGGCAGATGAGCAGTTCTTC. Protein sequence: CASQFGADEQFF. The chain couples TRBV12-3 or TRBV12-4 to TRBJ2-1; possibly TRBD1 for D (5 bases). Trimming took off 11 bases at V and 8 bases at J, with 16 bases between the two ends. The CDR3 length is 12 residues.

The chain joins TRBV2 to TRBJ2-5; D is ambiguous. CDR3 length: 13 amino acids. Trimming pared 2 bases from V and 4 bases from J, leaving 8 bases between. Germline values: CDR1 SNHLY, CDR2 FYNNEI. CDR3 nucleotides: TGTGCCAGCAGTGAATACTACCGAGAGACCCAGTACTTC. Translating gives CASSEYYRETQYF.

V gene TRBV3-1 (or the pseudogene TRBV3-2) combines with J gene TRBJ1-4; TRBD1 matches at 8 bases. This CDR3 spans 18 amino acids. Trimming took 0 bases from V and 2 from J; bases not matched to a gene: 8. Germline V gene sequence: CDR1 LGHDT, CDR2 YNNKEL (reference sequence). The chain's CDR3 is CASSQEAGRGHTNEKLFF. CDR3 in DNA: TGTGCCAGCAGCCAAGAGGCGGGCAGGGGGCATACTAATGAAAAACTGTTTTTT.

CDR3 residues: CAWSVSRAGYGYTF. DNA for the CDR3: TGTGCCTGGAGTGTGTCGAGGGCGGGCTATGGCTACACCTTC. The chain joins TRBV30 to TRBJ1-2; D is unclear. This CDR3 region has 14 residues. Germline loops: CDR1 GTSNPN, CDR2 SVGIG (reference sequence). V was shortened by 0 bases and J by 4 bases, with 12 bases between the two germline ends. The whole variable domain, filled in from reference TRBV30 and TRBJ1-2, reads SQTIHQWPATLVQPVGSPLSLECTVEGTSNPNLYWYRQAAGRGLQLLFYSVGIGQISSEVPQNLSASRPQDRQFILSSKKLLLSDSGFYLCAWSVSRAGYGYTFGSGTRLTVV.

The rearrangement links TRBV24-1 to TRBJ2-2, with a weak D call TRBD2 (5 bases). Trimming stripped 9 bases from V and 5 bases from J, with 12 bases between. The CDR3 sequence is 13 residues long. Looked up from germline, CDR1 is KGHDR and CDR2 is SFDVKD. The CDR3 DNA sequence: TGTGCCACCGGGAGTCTCGGGACCGGGGAGCTGTTTTTT. Encoded protein: CATGSLGTGELFF.

V is TRBV10-1 and J is TRBJ1-2; D gene uncertain. Trimming cost V 3 bases and J 2 bases, with 7 bases left between them. CDR3 length equals 13 residues. Germline V gene lookup returns CDR1 WNHNN and CDR2 SYGVQD (reference sequence). CDR3 DNA: TGCGCCAGCAGTGAACTAACCAACTATGGCTACACCTTC. Translating gives CASSELTNYGYTF.

The chain links TRBV5-1 to TRBJ2-2; tentatively, D is TRBD1 (6 bases). The V and J ends lost 4 bases and 7 bases respectively, with 14 bases between them. The germline V gene has CDR1 SGHRS and CDR2 YFSETQ. The CDR3 extends over 14 amino acids. The chain's CDR3 is CASSLTGISGELFF. The CDR3 nucleotides are TGCGCCAGCAGCCTAACAGGGATTAGCGGGGAGCTGTTTTTT.

This chain connects TRBV2 to TRBJ1-1; D is perhaps TRBD1 (5 bases). V was shortened by 7 bases and J by 3 bases, with 18 bases between the two germline ends. Germline V CDR1 and CDR2: SNHLY, FYNNEI. CDR3 size: 15 residues. The CDR3 DNA reads TGTGCCAGCAACCTCGGGGGGGGACGGTACACTGAAGCTTTCTTT. Amino acids: CASNLGGGRYTEAFF.

J is TRBJ1-2 and V is TRBV3-1 (or the pseudogene TRBV3-2), with TRBD1 matching 9 bases. The junction had 5 bases not matched to a gene; V was cut back by 3 bases and J by 6 bases. This CDR3 comprises 14 residues. Germline V gene lookup returns CDR1 LGHDT and CDR2 YNNKEL (reference sequence). DNA of the CDR3: TGTGCCAGCAGCCAGATAGGACAGGGGAATGGCTACACCTTC. It is translated as CASSQIGQGNGYTF.

The chain carries TRBV6-5 and TRBJ1-1; possible D gene TRBD1, 6 bases. The length of the CDR3 is 13 residues. Between the trimmed V and J ends, which lost 10 bases and 5 bases, there was a span of 17 bases. Per the germline V gene, CDR1 is MNHEY and CDR2 is SVGAGI. CDR3 in amino acids: CANKQGGETEAFF. CDR3 nucleotides: TGTGCCAACAAACAGGGCGGTGAGACTGAAGCTTTCTTT.